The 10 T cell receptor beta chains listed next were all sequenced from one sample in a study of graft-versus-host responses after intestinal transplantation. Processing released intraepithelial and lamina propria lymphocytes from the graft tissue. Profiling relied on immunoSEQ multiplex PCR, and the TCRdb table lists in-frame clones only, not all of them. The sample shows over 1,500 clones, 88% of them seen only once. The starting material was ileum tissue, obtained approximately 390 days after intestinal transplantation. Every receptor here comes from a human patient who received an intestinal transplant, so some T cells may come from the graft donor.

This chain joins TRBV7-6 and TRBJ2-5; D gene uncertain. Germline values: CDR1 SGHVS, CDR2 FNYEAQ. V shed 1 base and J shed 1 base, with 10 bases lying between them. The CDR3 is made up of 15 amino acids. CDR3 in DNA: TGTGCCAGCAGCTTAGGACTCGGATTCCAAGAGACCCAGTACTTC. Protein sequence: CASSLGLGFQETQYF.

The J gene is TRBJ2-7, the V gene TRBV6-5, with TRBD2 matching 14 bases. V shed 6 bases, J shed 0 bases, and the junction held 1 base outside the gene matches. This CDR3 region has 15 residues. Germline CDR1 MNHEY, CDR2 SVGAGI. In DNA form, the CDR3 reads TGTGCCAGCAGGGGGACTAGCGGGAGCTCCTACGAGCAGTACTTC. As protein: CASRGTSGSSYEQYF.

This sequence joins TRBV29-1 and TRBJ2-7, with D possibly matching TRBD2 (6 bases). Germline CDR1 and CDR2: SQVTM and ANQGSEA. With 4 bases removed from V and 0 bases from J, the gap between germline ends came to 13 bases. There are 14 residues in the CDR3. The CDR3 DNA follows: TGCAGCGTTGCCCGGGACTCCAGCTCCTACGAGCAGTACTTC. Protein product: CSVARDSSSYEQYF.

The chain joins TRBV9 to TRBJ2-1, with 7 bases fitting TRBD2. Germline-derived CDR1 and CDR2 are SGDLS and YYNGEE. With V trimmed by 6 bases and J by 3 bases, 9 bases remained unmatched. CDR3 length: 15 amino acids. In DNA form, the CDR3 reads TGTGCCAGCACCCAAACCGGGACTAACTACAATGAGCAGTTCTTC. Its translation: CASTQTGTNYNEQFF.

CDR3 in amino acids: CASSFLSEKLFF. The CDR3 bases are TGTGCCAGCAGTTTCTTGAGTGAAAAACTGTTTTTT. V usage is TRBV6-6 and J usage is TRBJ1-4; D is ambiguous. Germline V gene sequence: CDR1 MNHNY, CDR2 SVGAGI (reference sequence). The CDR3 runs to 12 residues. The V end was cut by 4 bases, the J end by 7 bases, with 7 bases between.

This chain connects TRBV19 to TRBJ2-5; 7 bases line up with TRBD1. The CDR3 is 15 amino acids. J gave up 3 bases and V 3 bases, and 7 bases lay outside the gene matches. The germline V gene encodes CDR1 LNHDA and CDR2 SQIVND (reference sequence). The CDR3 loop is CASSIDRDGEETQYF. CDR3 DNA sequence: TGTGCCAGTAGTATTGACAGGGATGGTGAAGAGACCCAGTACTTC.

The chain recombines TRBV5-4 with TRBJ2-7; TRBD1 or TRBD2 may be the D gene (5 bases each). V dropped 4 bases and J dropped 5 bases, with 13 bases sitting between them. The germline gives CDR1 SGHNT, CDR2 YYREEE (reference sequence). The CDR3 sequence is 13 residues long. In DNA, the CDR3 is TGTGCCAGCAGCGGAATGAGGGGCCACGAGCAGTACTTC. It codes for CASSGMRGHEQYF. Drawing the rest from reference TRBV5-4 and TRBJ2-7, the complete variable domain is ETGVTQSPTHLIKTRGQQVTLRCSSQSGHNTVSWYQQALGQGPQFIFQYYREEENGRGNFPPRFSGLQFPNYSSELNVNALELDDSALYLCASSGMRGHEQYFGPGTRLTVT.

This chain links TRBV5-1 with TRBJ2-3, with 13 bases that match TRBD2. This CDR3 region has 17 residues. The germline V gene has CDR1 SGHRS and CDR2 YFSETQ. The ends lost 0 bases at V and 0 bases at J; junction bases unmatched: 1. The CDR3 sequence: CASSLGLAGGSTDTQYF. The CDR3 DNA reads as TGCGCCAGCAGCTTGGGACTAGCGGGGGGCAGCACAGATACGCAGTATTTT.

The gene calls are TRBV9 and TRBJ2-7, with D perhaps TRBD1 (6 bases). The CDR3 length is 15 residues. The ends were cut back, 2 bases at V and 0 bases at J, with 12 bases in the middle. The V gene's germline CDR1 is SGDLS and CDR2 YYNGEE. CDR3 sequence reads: CASSVGDTLSYEQYF. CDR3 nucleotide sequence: TGTGCCAGCAGCGTCGGGGACACCCTCTCCTACGAGCAGTACTTC.

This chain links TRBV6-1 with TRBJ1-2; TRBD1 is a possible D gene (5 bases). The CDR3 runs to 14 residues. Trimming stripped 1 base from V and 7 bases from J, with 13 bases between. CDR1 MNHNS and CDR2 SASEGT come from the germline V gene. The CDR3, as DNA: TGTGCCAGCAGTGAAGGGGACCCCCGCGGTGGCTACACCTTC. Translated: CASSEGDPRGGYTF.